Described below is a single T cell receptor (beta chain) sequence and its context. Its antigen is not known. This entry belongs to a study of beta chain features in type 1 diabetes. Across the whole study: When patients were set against healthy donors, age, gender and cell yields were similar. There were approximately 110,000,000 sorted cells examined across all samples. Study-wide results and limits: Type 1 diabetes patients had moderately but significantly shorter TCRB CDR3s in all four CD4+ subsets. It was among patients, rather than healthy donors, that naive, central memory and Treg TCRB repertoires appeared more similar.

Of the isolated RNA, all was reverse transcribed, and so the sequenced material was expressed TCRB transcripts. Profiling relied on immunoSEQ multiplex PCR, and the TCRdb table lists in-frame clones only, not all of them. In the table there are approximately 58,000 clones, 50% to 75% of which are singletons. The CDR3 spans 14 residues. The germline gives CDR1 MNHEY, CDR2 SVGAGI. V was cut by 7 bases and J by 2 bases, with 15 bases left in between. The sequence was obtained from a woman aged 25 to 45 with type 1 diabetes. This chain joins TRBV6-5 and TRBJ2-7, with D possibly being TRBD2 (5 bases). Sequencing was carried out using stem cell memory CD4+ T cells from blood. The CDR3 loop is CASKKEGSTYEQYF. The CDR3 nucleotides are TGTGCCAGCAAAAAAGAGGGATCTACCTACGAGCAGTACTTC.